This is a list of T cell receptor beta chains from one sample in a study of T cell responses to AZD1222 COVID-19 vaccine. Here immunoSEQ multiplex PCR was the method, and the copy in TCRdb shows in-frame clones only, minus some. The data contain about 170,000 clones, approximately 88% of them seen just once; the ten biggest clones take up 0.85% to 1.2%. This sample comprised peripheral blood, obtained 28 days after the second AZD1222 dose. These receptors came from an adult who received the AZD1222 COVID-19 vaccine. The CDR3 runs from the conserved cysteine through the conserved F or W. D genes are given only for firm matches. A clone size is listed for some rows: how often the clone was seen (once, few, many), or a class if it is expanded.

v_gene	d_gene	abundance	j_gene	CDR3aa	CDR3nt
TRBV29-1	TRBD1	-	TRBJ1-1	CSVEGWDRGSTEAFF	TGCAGCGTTGAAGGCTGGGACAGGGGTTCCACTGAAGCTTTCTTT
TRBV2	-	few	TRBJ2-6	CASSGDFAGANVLTF	TGTGCCAGCAGTGGGGATTTCGCCGGGGCCAACGTCCTGACTTTC
TRBV4-1	TRBD2	-	TRBJ2-7	CASSYIAGGSYEQYF	TGCGCCAGCAGCTATATAGCGGGGGGGAGCTACGAGCAGTACTTC
TRBV7-9	-	-	TRBJ2-5	CASSLGAEETQYF	TGTGCCAGCAGCTTAGGAGCAGAAGAGACCCAGTACTTC
TRBV11-2	TRBD1	once	TRBJ1-6	CASSSGQGYNSPLHF	TGTGCCAGCAGCTCAGGACAGGGCTATAATTCACCCCTCCACTTT
TRBV15	-	-	TRBJ1-4	CATSREGGKLFF	TGTGCCACCAGCAGAGAAGGGGGGAAACTGTTTTTT
TRBV2	-	-	TRBJ2-5	CASSEGVPTETQYF	TGTGCCAGCAGTGAAGGTGTGCCCACGGAGACCCAGTACTTC
TRBV6-5	TRBD1	-	TRBJ1-5	CASNGAQGGNQPQHF	TGTGCCAGCAACGGGGCTCAGGGGGGCAATCAGCCCCAGCATTTT
TRBV5-1	-	-	TRBJ1-6	CASFGGLNNSPLHF	TGCGCCAGCTTTGGAGGACTGAATAATTCACCCCTCCACTTT
TRBV5-5	-	-	TRBJ1-1	CASSSDSRAAFF	TGTGCCAGCAGTTCGGACAGTCGGGCCGCTTTCTTT
TRBV3-1/TRBV3-2	-	-	TRBJ1-2	CASSPGAGVAYANYGYTF	TGTGCCAGCAGCCCCGGAGCGGGGGTTGCTTACGCTAACTATGGCTACACCTTC
TRBV4-3	-	-	TRBJ1-4	CASSQDRGLNEKLFF	TGCGCCAGCAGCCAAGATCGAGGGCTTAATGAAAAACTGTTTTTT
TRBV7-8	-	-	TRBJ1-1	CASSPWGPLMNTEAFF	TGTGCCAGCAGCCCCTGGGGGCCCCTAATGAACACTGAAGCTTTCTTT
TRBV5-6	TRBD1	-	TRBJ2-3	CASSRDRAQTDTQYF	TGTGCCAGCAGCCGAGACAGGGCTCAGACAGATACGCAGTATTTT
TRBV7-7	-	-	TRBJ1-5	CASSPSGVRGNNQPQHF	TGTGCCAGCAGCCCTTCAGGGGTGAGAGGGAACAATCAGCCCCAGCATTTT
TRBV5-1	TRBD2	-	TRBJ2-3	CASSLFSGGADTQYF	TGCGCCAGCAGCTTGTTTAGCGGGGGGGCAGATACGCAGTATTTT
TRBV24-1	TRBD2	-	TRBJ2-7	CATTPLAGGRLSEQYF	TGTGCCACCACCCCCCTGGCGGGGGGGCGGTTAAGCGAGCAGTACTTC
TRBV6-5	-	-	TRBJ1-2	CASSYEGVNYGYTF	TGTGCCAGCAGTTACGAGGGAGTAAACTATGGCTACACCTTC
TRBV7-2	-	-	TRBJ2-7	CASSPGSGFAYEQYF	TGTGCCAGCAGCCCCGGATCCGGGTTTGCCTACGAGCAGTACTTC
TRBV12-3/TRBV12-4	TRBD2	once	TRBJ2-3	CASSRLAGHTQYF	TGTGCCAGCAGTCGACTAGCTGGGCATACGCAGTATTTT
TRBV29-1	-	-	TRBJ1-2	CSVEQESVGGYTF	TGCAGCGTTGAACAGGAATCGGTGGGAGGCTACACCTTC
TRBV7-9	-	-	TRBJ2-7	CASSPKPGSYEQYF	TGTGCCAGCAGCCCAAAGCCAGGTTCCTACGAGCAGTACTTC
TRBV7-9	TRBD2	once	TRBJ2-5	CASSSLARLAGGLVETQYF	TGTGCCAGCAGCTCCCTCGCCCGGCTAGCGGGGGGCCTGGTTGAGACCCAGTACTTC
TRBV12-1	-	-	TRBJ2-5	CASSFGRYQETQYF	TGTGCCAGCAGCTTTGGGCGTTACCAAGAGACCCAGTACTTC
TRBV9	TRBD2	-	TRBJ2-1	CASSVELAVNEQFF	TGTGCCAGCAGCGTAGAACTAGCGGTCAATGAGCAGTTCTTC
TRBV7-2	-	-	TRBJ1-1	CASSLDMRGEAFF	TGTGCCAGCAGCCTGGACATGAGGGGAGAAGCTTTCTTT